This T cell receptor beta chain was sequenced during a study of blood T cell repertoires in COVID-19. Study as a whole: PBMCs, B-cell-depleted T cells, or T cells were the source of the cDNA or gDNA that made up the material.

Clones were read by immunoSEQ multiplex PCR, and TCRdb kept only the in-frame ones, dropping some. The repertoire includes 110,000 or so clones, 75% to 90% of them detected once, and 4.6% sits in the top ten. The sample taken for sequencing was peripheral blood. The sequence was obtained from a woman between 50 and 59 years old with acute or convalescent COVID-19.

CDR3 sequence (DNA): TGTGCCAGCAGTCTTCCGGGGGGGGCGGGTGGCTACACCTTC. Encoded protein: CASSLPGGAGGYTF. This sequence joins TRBV6-5 and TRBJ1-2; D possibly corresponds to TRBD1 (6 bases). The CDR3 has 14 residues. V gave up 5 bases and J gave up 7 bases, with 17 bases separating them. The germline CDR1 and CDR2 sequences are MNHEY and SVGAGI.